This T cell receptor beta chain was profiled in a study of siplizumab effects on memory and regulatory T cells. Profiled with immunoSEQ multiplex PCR; TCRdb holds only in-frame clones, not every one. The sample holds about 75,000 clones; 93% are singletons and the top ten take about 5%. Points on this clone: Its antigen is unidentified.

The germline V and J ends were trimmed by 2 bases and 6 bases, with 7 bases remaining between them. The CDR3 has 12 amino acids. Germline CDR1 is SGHVS and CDR2 is FQNEAQ. Study results and caveats: Alloreactive sequences traceable to unstimulated CD4+ memory cells were significantly reduced by siplizumab. A minor fraction of alloreactive clones, and no more, mapped to unstimulated subsets.

This clonotype originated in a human donor in good health. V gene TRBV7-8 combines with J gene TRBJ1-1; D uncertain. Sequencing was done on a sample of CD8+ T cells sorted from blood. CDR3 nucleotides: TGTGCCAGCAGCTTATATGGGTCTGAAGCTTTCTTT. The encoded protein is CASSLYGSEAFF.